Shown below are 4 T cell receptor beta chains from a single sample sequenced in a study of shared T cell receptors in the human thymus. The data were produced by immunoSEQ multiplex PCR, yet TCRdb's version contains in-frame clones alone and is incomplete. This table holds hundreds of thousands of clones, around 87% found once. Separately, the same data were catalogued under a study of human thymus T cells.

Sequenced material: thymocytes. The receptors here all came from a boy younger than two with a congenital heart defect.

The CDR3 region is CASSASGGWTDTQYF. The CDR3 coding sequence is TGTGCCAGCAGCGCCTCAGGGGGCTGGACAGATACGCAGTATTTT. The chain joins TRBV6-1 to TRBJ2-3; 8 positions match TRBD1. CDR3 length: 15 amino acids. The germline V gene encodes CDR1 MNHNS and CDR2 SASEGT. V shed 6 bases, J shed 3 bases, and the junction held 8 bases outside the gene matches.

The gene calls are TRBV27 and TRBJ2-7, with a possible D match to TRBD2 (6 bases). Germline loops: CDR1 MNHEY, CDR2 SMNVEV (reference sequence). The CDR3 extends over 14 amino acids. V lost 6 bases and J lost 5, with 17 bases in between. CDR3 sequence: CASSTSGTFHEQYF. The CDR3 DNA follows: TGTGCCAGCAGCACTTCCGGGACTTTCCACGAGCAGTACTTC.

The chain joins TRBV10-3 to TRBJ2-7; 10 positions match TRBD1. Losses at the gene ends were 2 bases for V and 13 bases for J; bases not matched to a gene: 5. The germline gives CDR1 ENHRY, CDR2 SYGVKD. The CDR3 is made up of 12 amino acids. This CDR3 is CAISEKDRGLYF. The CDR3 coding sequence is TGTGCCATCAGTGAGAAAGACAGGGGGCTCTACTTC.

The genes are TRBV7-8 and TRBJ2-2; 9 bases align to TRBD1. CDR3 size: 17 residues. J lost 5 bases, V lost 0 bases, and 7 bases had no gene match. Germline V gene data show CDR1 as SGHVS and CDR2 as FQNEAQ. This CDR3 reads CASSLAGQGGRTGELFF. DNA for the CDR3: TGTGCCAGCAGCTTAGCGGGACAGGGTGGGAGGACCGGGGAGCTGTTTTTT.